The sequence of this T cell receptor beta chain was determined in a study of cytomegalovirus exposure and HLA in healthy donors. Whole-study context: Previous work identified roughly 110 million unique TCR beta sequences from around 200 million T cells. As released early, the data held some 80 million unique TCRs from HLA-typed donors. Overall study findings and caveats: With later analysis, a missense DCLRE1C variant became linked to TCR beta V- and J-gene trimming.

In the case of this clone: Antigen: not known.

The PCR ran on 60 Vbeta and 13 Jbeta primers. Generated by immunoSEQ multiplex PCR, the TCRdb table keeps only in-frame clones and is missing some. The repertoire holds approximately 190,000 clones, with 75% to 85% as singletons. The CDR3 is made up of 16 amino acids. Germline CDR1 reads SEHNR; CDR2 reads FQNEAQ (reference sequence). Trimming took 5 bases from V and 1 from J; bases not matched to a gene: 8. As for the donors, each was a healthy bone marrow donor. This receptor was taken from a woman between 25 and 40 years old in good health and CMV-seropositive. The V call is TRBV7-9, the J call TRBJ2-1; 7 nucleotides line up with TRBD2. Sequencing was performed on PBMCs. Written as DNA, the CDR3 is TGTGCCAGCAGCAGGGGTGGCGGGAGTTCCTACAATGAGCAGTTCTTC. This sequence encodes CASSRGGGSSYNEQFF.